This T cell receptor (beta chain) emerged from a study of T cells after posttransplantation cyclophosphamide. The study, taken as a whole, reports: Later post-transplant blood repertoires were often dominated by donor CD8+ memory clones. Recipient CMV seropositivity and CMV reactivation strongly tracked TRB clonality.

The germline V gene encodes CDR1 MNHEY and CDR2 SMNVEV (reference sequence). The CDR3 has 13 residues. V gave up 2 bases and J gave up 6 bases, with 7 bases separating them. Sampled 1 year posttransplant, controls received myeloablative marrow transplants, methotrexate and a calcineurin inhibitor. Regarding this clone: What it binds is not known.

Method: immunoSEQ multiplex PCR; TCRdb's copy keeps in-frame clones and lacks some. The sample consists of about 21,000 clones, around 86% of them appearing once. This clonotype originated in a female patient younger than 45 who received an allogeneic stem cell transplant from an unrelated donor, was CMV-positive, and had acute and chronic GVHD. Some T cells may possibly be graft donor cells. J is TRBJ2-2 and V is TRBV27, with D perhaps TRBD1 (6 bases). Material: PBMCs, obtained roughly a year after allogeneic stem cell transplant with calcineurin inhibitor and methotrexate. The CDR3 DNA reads as TGTGCCAGCAGTTTAGGGGGCCCCGGGGAGCTGTTTTTT. It translates to CASSLGGPGELFF.